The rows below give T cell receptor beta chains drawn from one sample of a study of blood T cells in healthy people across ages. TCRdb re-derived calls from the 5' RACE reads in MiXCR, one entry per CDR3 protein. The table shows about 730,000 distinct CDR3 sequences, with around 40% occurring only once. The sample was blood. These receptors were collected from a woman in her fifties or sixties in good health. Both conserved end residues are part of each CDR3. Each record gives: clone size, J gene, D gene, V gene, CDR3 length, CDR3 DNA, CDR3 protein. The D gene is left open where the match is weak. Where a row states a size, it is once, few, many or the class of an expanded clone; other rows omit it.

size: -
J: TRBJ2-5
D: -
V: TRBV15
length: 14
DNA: TGTGCCACCAGCGCCCATGCGGGGAGTGAGACCCAGTACTTC
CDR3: CATSAHAGSETQYF

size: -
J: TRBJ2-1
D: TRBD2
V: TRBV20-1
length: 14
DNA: TGCAGTGCCCCAGGCCGGACTAGCGTCAATGAGCAGTTCTTC
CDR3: CSAPGRTSVNEQFF

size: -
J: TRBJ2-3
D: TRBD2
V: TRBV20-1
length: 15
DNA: TGCAGTGCCCCTCTATCTAGCGGGGCCCTGGATACGCAGTATTTT
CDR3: CSAPLSSGALDTQYF

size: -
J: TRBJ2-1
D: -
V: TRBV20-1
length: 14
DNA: TGCAGTGCTAGAGATGCACACAGGGTTGATGAGCAGTTCTTC
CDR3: CSARDAHRVDEQFF

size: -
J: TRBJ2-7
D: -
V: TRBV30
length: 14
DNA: TGTGCCTGGCGTAGGGGTGATGGGTCCTACGAGCAGTACTTC
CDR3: CAWRRGDGSYEQYF

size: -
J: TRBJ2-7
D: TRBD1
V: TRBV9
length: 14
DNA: TGTGCCAGCAGCGGTGGCAGGGGGCGCGGCGAGCAGTACTTC
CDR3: CASSGGRGRGEQYF

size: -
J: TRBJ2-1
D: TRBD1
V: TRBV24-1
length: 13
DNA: TGTGCCACCAGTGACAAGACAGGGGCAGAGCAGTTCTTC
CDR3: CATSDKTGAEQFF

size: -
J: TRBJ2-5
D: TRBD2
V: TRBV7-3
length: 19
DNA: TGTGCCAGCAGCTTAAGACCTCCAGGACTAGCGGGGGGGCGTGAGACCCAGTACTTC
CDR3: CASSLRPPGLAGGRETQYF

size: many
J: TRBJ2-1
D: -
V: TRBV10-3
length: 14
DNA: TGTGCCGCGGGAGAGGGGGCGCTTTCGGATGAGCAGTTCTTC
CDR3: CAAGEGALSDEQFF

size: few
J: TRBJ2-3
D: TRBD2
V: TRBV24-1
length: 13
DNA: TGTGCCACGGAGGGAGCGGGATCAGATACGCAGTATTTT
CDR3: CATEGAGSDTQYF

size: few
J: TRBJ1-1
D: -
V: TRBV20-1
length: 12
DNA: TGCAGTGCTAGTCCGAAGGGTACCGAAGCTTTCTTT
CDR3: CSASPKGTEAFF

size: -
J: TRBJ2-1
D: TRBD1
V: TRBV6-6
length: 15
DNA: TGTGCCAGCAGCCCGCCAAGGGACAGGGCGAGTGAGCAGTTCTTC
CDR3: CASSPPRDRASEQFF

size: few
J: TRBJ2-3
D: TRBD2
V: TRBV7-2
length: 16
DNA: TGTGCCAGCAGCCCGGGGACTAGCGGGACTACAGATACGCAGTATTTT
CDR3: CASSPGTSGTTDTQYF

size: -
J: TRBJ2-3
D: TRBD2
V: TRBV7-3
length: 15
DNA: TGTGCCAGCAGCCGACTAGCGAGCCGCACAGATACGCAGTATTTT
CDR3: CASSRLASRTDTQYF

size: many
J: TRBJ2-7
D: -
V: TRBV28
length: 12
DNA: TGTGCCAGCAGTCGGACAGTCTACGAGCAGTACTTC
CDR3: CASSRTVYEQYF

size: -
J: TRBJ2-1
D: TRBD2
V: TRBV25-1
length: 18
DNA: TGTGCCAGCAGTGAATATAGGAAGACTAGCGGTGTGATTAATGAGCAGTTCTTC
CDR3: CASSEYRKTSGVINEQFF

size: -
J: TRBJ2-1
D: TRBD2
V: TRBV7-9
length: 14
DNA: TGTGCCAGCAGCCAAAACCAGCGGGACTTTGTGCAGTTCTTC
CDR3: CASSQNQRDFVQFF

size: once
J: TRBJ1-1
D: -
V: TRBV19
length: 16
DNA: TGTGCCAGTAAACCCTTGGCAGGGCGGATGAACACTGAAGCTTTCTTT
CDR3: CASKPLAGRMNTEAFF

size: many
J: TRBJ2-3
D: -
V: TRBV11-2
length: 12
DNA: TGTGCCAGCCGTCCTTCTTCAGATACGCAGTATTTT
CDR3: CASRPSSDTQYF

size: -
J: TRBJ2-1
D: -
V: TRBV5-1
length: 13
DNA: TGCGCCAGCAGCAGACAAAAGGACTCTGAGCAGTTCTTC
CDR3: CASSRQKDSEQFF

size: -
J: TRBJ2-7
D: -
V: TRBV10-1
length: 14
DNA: TGCGCCAGCAGTGAGTCCAGACCAAGTGCCGAGCAGTACTTC
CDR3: CASSESRPSAEQYF

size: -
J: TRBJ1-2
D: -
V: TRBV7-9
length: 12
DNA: TGTGCCAGCAGCTTTGAGGTGGAAGGCTACACCTTC
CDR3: CASSFEVEGYTF

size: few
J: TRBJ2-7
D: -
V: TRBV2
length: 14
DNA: TGTGCCAGCAGTGTCGCGGGGGCGGTCTACGAGCAGTACTTC
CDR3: CASSVAGAVYEQYF

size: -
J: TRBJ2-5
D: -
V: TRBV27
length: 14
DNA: TGTGCCAGCAGTACAACACAGGGAGGGGAGACCCAGTACTTC
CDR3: CASSTTQGGETQYF

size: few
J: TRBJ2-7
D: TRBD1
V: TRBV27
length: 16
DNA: TGTGCCAGCAGTTTATCCGGGACAGGGTATCCTTACGAGCAGTACTTC
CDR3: CASSLSGTGYPYEQYF

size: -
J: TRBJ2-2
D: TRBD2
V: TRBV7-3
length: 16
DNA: TGTGCCAGCAGAGAGCGGGGGGTCGCGAACACCGGGGAGCTGTTTTTT
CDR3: CASRERGVANTGELFF

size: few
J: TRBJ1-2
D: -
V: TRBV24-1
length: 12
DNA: TGTGCCACCAGTGACCCCGCGCGGGGCTACACCTTC
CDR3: CATSDPARGYTF

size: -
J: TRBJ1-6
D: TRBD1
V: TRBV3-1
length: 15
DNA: TGTGCCAGCAGCCAAGCACAGGGGGGCAATTCACCCCTCCACTTT
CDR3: CASSQAQGGNSPLHF

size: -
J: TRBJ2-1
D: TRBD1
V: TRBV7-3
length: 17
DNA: TGTGCCAGCAGCTTAGCCCCTCCGGGACAGGCCCACAATGAGCAGTTCTTC
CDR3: CASSLAPPGQAHNEQFF

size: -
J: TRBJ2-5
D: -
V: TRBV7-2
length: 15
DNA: TGTGCCAGCAGCCCCGGTAGCAGAGCTTTAGAGACCCAGTACTTC
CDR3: CASSPGSRALETQYF

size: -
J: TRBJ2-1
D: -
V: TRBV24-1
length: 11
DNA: TGTGCCACCAGTGATTTGACTGAGCAGTTCTTC
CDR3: CATSDLTEQFF

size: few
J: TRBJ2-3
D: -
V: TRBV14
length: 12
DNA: TGTGCCAGCAGTTCGGTGGGTGATACGCAGTATTTT
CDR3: CASSSVGDTQYF

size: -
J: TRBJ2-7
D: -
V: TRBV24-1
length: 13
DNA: TGTGCCACCAGTGATTCAGCGGGCTACGAGCAGTACTTC
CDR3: CATSDSAGYEQYF

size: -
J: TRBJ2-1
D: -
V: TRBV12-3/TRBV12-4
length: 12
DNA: TGTGCCAGCAGTTTGGAGGTTGAGGGGGGGTTCTTC
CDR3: CASSLEVEGGFF

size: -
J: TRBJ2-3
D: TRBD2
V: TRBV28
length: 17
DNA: TGTGCCAGCACCGCCGGGAGCGGGAGGGCCCTCACAGATACGCAGTATTTT
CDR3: CASTAGSGRALTDTQYF

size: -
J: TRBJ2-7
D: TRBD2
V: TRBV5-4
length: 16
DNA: TGTGCCAGCAGCTTGGGGATAGCGGGAGGGCATAACGAGCAGTACTTC
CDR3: CASSLGIAGGHNEQYF

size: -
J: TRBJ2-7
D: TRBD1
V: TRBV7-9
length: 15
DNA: TGTGCCAGCAGCCCGCCGACAGGGGGCGGCTACGGGCAGTACTTC
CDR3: CASSPPTGGGYGQYF

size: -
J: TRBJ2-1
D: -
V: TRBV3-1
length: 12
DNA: TGTGCCAGCAGCCAAGTCGAGACTAAGCAGTTCTTC
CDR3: CASSQVETKQFF

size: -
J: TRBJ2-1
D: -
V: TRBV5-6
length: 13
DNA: TGTGCCAGCAGCTTTAGTCAGGCCAATGAGCAGTTCTTC
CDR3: CASSFSQANEQFF

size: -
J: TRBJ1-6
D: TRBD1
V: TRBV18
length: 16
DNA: TGTGCCAGCTCACCGGGACAGGGGGTCGGTAATTCACCCCTCCACTTT
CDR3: CASSPGQGVGNSPLHF

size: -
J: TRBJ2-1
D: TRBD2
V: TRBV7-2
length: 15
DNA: TGTGCCACCCCGGAGGAGCGGGGGGGCTACAATGAGCAGTTCTTC
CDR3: CATPEERGGYNEQFF

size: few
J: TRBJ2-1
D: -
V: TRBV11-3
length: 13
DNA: TGTGCCAGCAGCTTTACTATAGACAATGAGCAGTTCTTC
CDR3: CASSFTIDNEQFF

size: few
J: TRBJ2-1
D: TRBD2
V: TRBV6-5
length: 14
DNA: TGTGCCAGCAGTTATGATCTTAGCGGGAGGGGCCTGTTCTTC
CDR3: CASSYDLSGRGLFF

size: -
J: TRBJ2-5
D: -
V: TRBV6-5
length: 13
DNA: TGTGCCAGCAGTTACTTTGAAGGGGAGACCCAGTACTTC
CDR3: CASSYFEGETQYF

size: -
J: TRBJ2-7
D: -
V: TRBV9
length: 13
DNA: TGTGCCAGCAGCGTAGATGGGATGAGACGGCAGTACTTC
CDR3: CASSVDGMRRQYF

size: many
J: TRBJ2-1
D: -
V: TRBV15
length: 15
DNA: TGTGCCACCTCCAGGGCGGGACGGTCCTACAATGAGCAGTTCTTC
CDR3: CATSRAGRSYNEQFF

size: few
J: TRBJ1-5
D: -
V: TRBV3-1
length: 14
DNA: TGTGCCAGCAGCCGGGGGACGGCTCCTCAGCCCCAGCATTTT
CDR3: CASSRGTAPQPQHF

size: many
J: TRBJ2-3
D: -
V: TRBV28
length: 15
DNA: TGTGCCAGCAGTTTTGGGGGAGTTGGGGCAGATACGCAGTATTTT
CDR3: CASSFGGVGADTQYF

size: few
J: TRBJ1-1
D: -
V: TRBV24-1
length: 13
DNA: TGTGCCACCAGTGCAGGAATGAACACTGAAGCTTTCTTT
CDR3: CATSAGMNTEAFF

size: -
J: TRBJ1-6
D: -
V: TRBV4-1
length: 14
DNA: TGCGCCAGCAGCCGGGCAGGCGGAAATTCACCCCTCCACTTT
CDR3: CASSRAGGNSPLHF

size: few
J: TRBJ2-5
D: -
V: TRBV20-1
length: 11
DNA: TGCAGTGTCTTGACCAAAGAGACCCAGTACTTC
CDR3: CSVLTKETQYF

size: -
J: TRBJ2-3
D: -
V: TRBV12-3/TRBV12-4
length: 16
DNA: TGTGCCAGCAGTTTTCTGGCCAACCGTCTCCCGGATACGCAGTATTTT
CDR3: CASSFLANRLPDTQYF

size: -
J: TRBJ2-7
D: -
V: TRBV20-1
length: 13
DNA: TGCAGTGCGCCGGGACTTAGCTCCTACGAGCAGTACTTC
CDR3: CSAPGLSSYEQYF

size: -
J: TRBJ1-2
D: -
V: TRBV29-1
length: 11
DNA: TGCAGCGTTGAAAGGACAGCCGGCTACACCTTC
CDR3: CSVERTAGYTF

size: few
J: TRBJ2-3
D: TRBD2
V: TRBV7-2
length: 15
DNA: TGTGCCAGCAGCCGGCTAGCGGGAGGACCAGATACGCAGTATTTT
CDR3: CASSRLAGGPDTQYF

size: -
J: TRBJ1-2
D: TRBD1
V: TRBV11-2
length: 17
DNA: TGTGCCAGCAGCTTCGCCTTTGGGGACAGACTGAACTATGGCTACACCTTC
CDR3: CASSFAFGDRLNYGYTF

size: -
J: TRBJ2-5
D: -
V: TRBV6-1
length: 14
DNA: TGTGCCAGCGACGGCACTAGGGGACTCGAGACCCAGTACTTC
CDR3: CASDGTRGLETQYF

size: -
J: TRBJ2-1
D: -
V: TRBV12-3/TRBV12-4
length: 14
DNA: TGTGCCAGCAGTTCCCGTGGGATCTACAATGAGCAGTTCTTC
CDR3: CASSSRGIYNEQFF

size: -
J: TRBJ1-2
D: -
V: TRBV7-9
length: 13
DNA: TGTGCCAGCAGCTCCAGCGTAGACTATGGCTACACCTTC
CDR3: CASSSSVDYGYTF

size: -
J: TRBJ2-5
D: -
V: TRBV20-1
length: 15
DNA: TGCAGTGCTCACCGCCGGGACTCCGTGACGGAGACCCAGTACTTC
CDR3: CSAHRRDSVTETQYF